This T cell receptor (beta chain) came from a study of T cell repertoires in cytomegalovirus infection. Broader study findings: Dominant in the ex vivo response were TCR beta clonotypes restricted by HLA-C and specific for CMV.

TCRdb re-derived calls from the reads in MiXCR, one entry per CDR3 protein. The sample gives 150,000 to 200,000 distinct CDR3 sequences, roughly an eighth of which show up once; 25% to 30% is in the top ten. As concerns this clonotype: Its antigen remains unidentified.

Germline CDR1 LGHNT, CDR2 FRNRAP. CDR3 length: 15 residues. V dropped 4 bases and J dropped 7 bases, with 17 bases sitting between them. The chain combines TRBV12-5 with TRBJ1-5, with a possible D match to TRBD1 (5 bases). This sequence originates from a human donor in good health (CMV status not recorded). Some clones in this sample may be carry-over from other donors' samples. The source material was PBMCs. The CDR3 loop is CASGSPGRVSQPQHF. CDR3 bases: TGTGCTAGTGGTTCCCCGGGCAGGGTCAGCCAGCCCCAGCATTTT.